The 9 T cell receptor beta chains below were found in one sample sequenced in a study of Graves' ophthalmopathy and Graves' hyperthyroidism. TCR beta CDR3 amplification used RNA transcripts. Second-round multiplex PCR came after a first-round RT-PCR that employed HTBI primers. TCRdb recomputed calls from the multiplex PCR reads with MiXCR, one row per CDR3 protein. The table lists about 640,000 distinct CDR3 sequences, approximately 39% of them singletons. The specimen sequenced was peripheral blood. The receptors come from an adult man with Graves' ophthalmopathy.

Many counts were recorded for this clonotype. The gene calls are TRBV10-3 and TRBJ2-3; D is unresolved. Trimming removed 2 bases at V and 6 bases at J, with 6 bases between. Germline values: CDR1 ENHRY, CDR2 SYGVKD. CDR3 size: 12 residues. In DNA, the CDR3 is TGTGCCATCAGTGAGGTGGGCGATACGCAGTATTTT. This gives the protein CAISEVGDTQYF.

This clonotype came up many times. The rearrangement uses TRBV20-1 and TRBJ2-7; 9 bases align to TRBD1. This CDR3 is built from 14 residues. Per the germline V gene, CDR1 is DFQATT and CDR2 is SNEGSKA (reference sequence). With 5 bases clipped from V and 2 bases from J, the junction kept 7 bases outside the gene matches. CDR3 protein: CSAPRDRDAYEQYF. The CDR3 region has the DNA TGCAGTGCTCCCCGGGACAGGGACGCCTACGAGCAGTACTTC.

The genes are TRBV25-1 and TRBJ2-5; D possibly corresponds to TRBD1 (6 bases). Looked up from germline, CDR1 is MGHDK and CDR2 is SYGVNS. The CDR3 totals 15 residues. Trimming stripped 9 bases from V and 5 bases from J, with 22 bases between. The CDR3 protein is CARKTGGQRRETQYF. The CDR3 bases are TGTGCCAGAAAGACAGGAGGACAGCGGCGGGAGACCCAGTACTTC.

A remark on this clonotype: The germline gene is not matched at one end of the junction; a read error may be the cause. The J gene is TRBJ1-2, the V gene TRBV10-3; tentative D call: TRBD1 (5 bases). Germline V gene sequence: CDR1 ENHRY, CDR2 SYGVKD. The CDR3 runs to 14 residues. Here the CDR3 reads CASSEEGTDYGYTF. The CDR3, as DNA: TGTGCCAGCAGTGAAGAAGGGACCGACTATGGCTACACCTTC.

The table lists this clonotype with many counts. The chain carries TRBV7-9 and TRBJ2-7, with D unresolved. The CDR3 runs 12 residues. Germline CDR1 reads SEHNR; CDR2 reads FQNEAQ (reference sequence). Trimming removed 5 bases at V and 4 bases at J, with 9 bases between. The CDR3 here is CASSPLGYEQYF. The CDR3 region has the DNA TGTGCCAGCAGCCCATTAGGGTACGAGCAGTACTTC.

At least ten counts were recorded for this clonotype. This chain joins TRBV2 and TRBJ1-3, with D unresolved. The CDR3 is 13 residues long. The ends were cut back, 8 bases at V and 0 bases at J, with 8 bases in the middle. Germline loops: CDR1 SNHLY, CDR2 FYNNEI. The CDR3 region has the DNA TGTGCCAGCGATCGGGACTCTGGAAACACCATATATTTT. It codes for CASDRDSGNTIYF.

In the case of this clonotype: A read error is possible here, since a much larger clone lies one base away. The conserved phenylalanine or tryptophan normally closing the CDR3 is absent here, so this likely arose from a read error. The CDR3: CASSEGRQGRAEAFL. The DNA of the CDR3 is TGTGCCAGCAGTGAAGGCCGACAGGGTCGTGCTGAAGCTTTCCTT. The gene calls are TRBV2 and TRBJ1-1; 7 bases match TRBD1. J lost 6 bases, V lost 1 base, and 8 bases had no gene match. CDR3 length: 15 residues. Germline values: CDR1 SNHLY, CDR2 FYNNEI.

This sequence joins TRBV7-9 and TRBJ1-6; 7 bases line up with TRBD1. The CDR3 runs 16 residues. V lost 4 bases and J lost 5; bases outside the gene matches: 8. Germline CDR1 reads SEHNR; CDR2 reads FQNEAQ (reference sequence). The CDR3 DNA sequence: TGTGCCAGCAGCTCCTACGGGGACAGACATAATTCACCCCTCCACTTT. Amino acids: CASSSYGDRHNSPLHF.

This chain joins TRBV10-3 and TRBJ1-5, with a tentative D call TRBD1 (5 bases). With 6 bases removed from V and 5 bases from J, the gap between germline ends came to 17 bases. Per the germline V gene, CDR1 is ENHRY and CDR2 is SYGVKD. There are 15 residues in the CDR3. CDR3 amino acids: CAIRNNQGTDQPQHF. The CDR3 DNA reads as TGTGCCATCAGAAACAACCAGGGCACGGATCAGCCCCAGCATTTT.